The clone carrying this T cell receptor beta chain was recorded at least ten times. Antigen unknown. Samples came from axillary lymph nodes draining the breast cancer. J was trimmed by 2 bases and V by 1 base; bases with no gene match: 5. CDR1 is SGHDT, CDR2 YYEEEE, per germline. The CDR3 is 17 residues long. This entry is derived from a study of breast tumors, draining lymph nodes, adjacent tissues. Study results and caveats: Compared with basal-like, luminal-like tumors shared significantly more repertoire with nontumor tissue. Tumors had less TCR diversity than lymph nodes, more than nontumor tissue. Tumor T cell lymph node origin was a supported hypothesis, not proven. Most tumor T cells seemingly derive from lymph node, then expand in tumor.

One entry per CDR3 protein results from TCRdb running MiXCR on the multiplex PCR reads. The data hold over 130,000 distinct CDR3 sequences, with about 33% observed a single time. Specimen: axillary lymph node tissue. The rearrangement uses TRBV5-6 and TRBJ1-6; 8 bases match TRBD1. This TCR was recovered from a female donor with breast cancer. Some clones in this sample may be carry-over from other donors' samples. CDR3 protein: CASSLRTGTTYNSPLHF. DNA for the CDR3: TGTGCCAGCAGCTTGCGGACAGGGACGACCTATAATTCACCCCTCCACTTT.